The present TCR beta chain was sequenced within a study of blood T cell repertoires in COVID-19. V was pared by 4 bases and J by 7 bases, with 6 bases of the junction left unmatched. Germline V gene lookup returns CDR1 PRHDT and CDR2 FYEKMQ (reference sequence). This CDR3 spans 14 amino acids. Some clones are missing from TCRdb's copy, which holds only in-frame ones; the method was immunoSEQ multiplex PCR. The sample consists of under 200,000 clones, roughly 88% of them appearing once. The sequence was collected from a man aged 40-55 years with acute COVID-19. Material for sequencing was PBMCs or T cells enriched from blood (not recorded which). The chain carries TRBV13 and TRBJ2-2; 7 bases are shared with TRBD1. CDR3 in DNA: TGTGCCAGCAGCTATACAGGGGCTGGCGGGGAGCTGTTTTTT. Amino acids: CASSYTGAGGELFF.